This T cell receptor (beta chain) derives from a study of CD8 T cells in ankylosing spondylitis. Study-wide results and caveats: Within matched ankylosing spondylitis synovial fluid, disease-linked clones were reportedly significantly enriched. Some motif variants were previously reported in reactive arthritis synovial fluid and blood. A motif in TCR beta, a set of roughly 8 highly homologous variants, appeared characteristic of ankylosing spondylitis blood. Clones linked to the disease showed a CD8+ phenotype. They occurred at relatively low frequencies in peripheral blood.

This clonotype was detected ten times or more. Its antigen is not identified. V was cut by 5 bases and J by 5 bases, with 14 bases left in between. The CDR3 totals 13 residues. Germline V gives CDR1 SQVTM, CDR2 ANQGSEA. TCRdb re-derived calls from the 5' RACE reads in MiXCR, one entry per CDR3 protein. The table records roughly 100,000 distinct CDR3 sequences, roughly 8% of them present only once. The rearrangement uses TRBV29-1 and TRBJ2-3; D might be TRBD1 (6 bases). The specimen sequenced was blood, either unsorted or a sorted T cell fraction (not recorded which). This receptor was obtained from a male donor with ankylosing spondylitis or in good health (not recorded which). The CDR3 region has the DNA TGCAGCGTTTACAGGGCCGGCGGAGATACGCAGTATTTT. This translates into CSVYRAGGDTQYF.